The T cell receptor (beta chain) described here comes from a study of T cells in Graves' hyperthyroidism and ophthalmopathy. On the study more broadly: Peripheral blood was drawn at first diagnosis, prior to all treatment.

Many counts were recorded for this clonotype. The CDR3 regions of TCR beta were amplified from RNA transcripts. Researchers ran a first-round RT-PCR on the TCR CDR3 using the HTBI primer set. Using its own MiXCR run on the multiplex PCR reads, TCRdb lists one record per CDR3 protein. The sample lists under 300,000 distinct CDR3 sequences, roughly 14% occurring once. After removal of 7 bases from V and 5 bases from J, the junction contained 8 bases not matched to a gene. The CDR3 is 14 residues long. The germline V gene has CDR1 SNHLY and CDR2 FYNNEI. This receptor was taken from a woman aged 35 to 49 with Graves' hyperthyroidism that later progressed to Graves' ophthalmopathy. Material for sequencing was blood. The genes are TRBV2 and TRBJ2-1; 7 bases align to TRBD2. The CDR3 spells CASTLGDYHNEQFF. CDR3 nucleotides: TGTGCCAGCACCCTGGGGGACTATCACAATGAGCAGTTCTTC. Using reference TRBV2 and TRBJ2-1 for the parts outside the CDR3, the full variable domain is EPEVTQTPSHQVTQMGQEVILRCVPISNHLYFYWYRQILGQKVEFLVSFYNNEISEKSEIFDDQFSVERPDGSNFTLKIRSTKLEDSAMYFCASTLGDYHNEQFFGPGTRLTVL.